This T cell receptor beta chain was sequenced in a study of blood T cell repertoires in COVID-19. Study background: T cells, B-cell-depleted T cells, or PBMCs provided the cDNA or gDNA that served as material.

Looked up from germline, CDR1 is MNHEY and CDR2 is SVGAGI. The CDR3 spans 15 residues. The V and J ends lost 2 bases and 6 bases, in that order; junction bases with no gene match: 7. During active infection, Seattle patients enrolled and were then monitored through disease. The data were produced by immunoSEQ multiplex PCR, yet TCRdb's version contains in-frame clones alone and is incomplete. The sample lists fewer than 350,000 clones, roughly nine tenths occurring once. Sequencing was done on a sample of peripheral blood. The TCR comes from a woman in her sixties or seventies with COVID-19, enrolled during active disease. The genes are TRBV6-5 and TRBJ1-5; 7 positions agree with TRBD1. The CDR3, as DNA: TGTGCCAGCAGTTACGTAGGGGGCGGTGGTCAGCCCCAGCATTTT. Residues: CASSYVGGGGQPQHF.